The clone carrying this T cell receptor (beta chain) was seen a few times. Its antigen is not known. This record comes from a study of T cell repertoires in cytomegalovirus infection. Regarding the study as a whole: Clonotype analysis showed dominance of the ex vivo response by HLA-C-restricted CMV-specific TCR beta clonotypes.

This CDR3 contains 15 residues. Germline trimming cut 4 bases from V and 8 bases from J; bases unmatched to any gene: 7. Germline CDR1 MNHEY, CDR2 SVGAGI. TCRdb used MiXCR to reprocess the reads, holding one entry per CDR3 protein. The table records some 300,000 distinct CDR3 sequences, roughly a sixth of them present only once. Sequencing used PBMCs. The TCR comes from a human donor in good health (CMV status not recorded). Some clones in this sample may be carry-over from other donors' samples. This chain links TRBV6-5 with TRBJ2-1, with 11 bases matching TRBD2. CDR3 loop: CASSLAGGVLDEQFF. CDR3 nucleotides: TGTGCCAGCAGTTTAGCGGGGGGGGTTTTGGATGAGCAGTTCTTC.